A single sample is the source of the 9 T cell receptor beta chains below, sequenced in a study of post-analysis software for immune sequencing data. The antigens for these receptors are not known. Study-level points and caveats: TRBV5-6, TRBV5-1 and TRBV20-1 belonged to a set of roughly five TRBV segments that were more frequent in patients than controls.

Built from TCR beta cDNA, the libraries had unique molecular identifiers in them. TCRdb re-derived calls from the PCR reads in MiXCR, one entry per CDR3 protein. The sample lists 150,000 to 200,000 distinct CDR3 sequences; about 32% were seen once. The material sequenced was blood. These receptors originate from a girl between 5 and 17 years old with multiple sclerosis.

This clonotype occurred many times. This chain connects TRBV12-5 to TRBJ2-7; 8 bases line up with TRBD1. The DNA end is more similar to TRBJ2-4, so the J call may be wrong. This CDR3 contains 14 residues. CDR1 is LGHNT and CDR2 is FRNRAP in the germline V gene. In nucleotides, the CDR3 is TGTGCTAGTGGTCCCTCTAACAGGGGGACCATTCAGTACTTC. Translated: CASGPSNRGTIQYF.

In its sample, this clonotype was seen many times. The chain has TRBV6-5 and TRBJ2-5, with D perhaps TRBD1 or TRBD2 (5 bases each). The CDR3 has 15 amino acids. Germline-derived CDR1 and CDR2 are MNHEY and SVGAGI. V lost 6 bases and J 9 bases, leaving 23 bases between the germline ends. The CDR3 coding sequence is TGTGCCAGCAGCCCCTGGACGGACCGGGGACGGGCCCAGTACTTC. This gives the protein CASSPWTDRGRAQYF.

This clonotype was detected only a few times. The CDR3 carries no conserved terminal phenylalanine or tryptophan, so it likely arises from a read error. This chain links TRBV14 with TRBJ2-7; D is undetermined. The germline V gene encodes CDR1 SGHDN and CDR2 FVKESK. This CDR3 has 11 residues. V lost 1 base and J lost 5, with 3 bases in between. This CDR3 reads CASSQVNEQYL. The DNA for the CDR3 is TGTGCCAGCAGCCAAGTGAACGAGCAGTACTTA.

This clonotype came up once. Possible read error: a much larger clone is one base away. The chain has TRBV5-1 and TRBJ2-5, with 10 bases matching TRBD1. J was trimmed by 11 bases and V by 4 bases; bases with no gene match: 14. From germline, CDR1 is SGHRS and CDR2 YFSETQ. There are 15 residues in the CDR3. CDR3 sequence (DNA): TGCGCCAGCAGCCCACCGGGACAGGGGATTTGGGAGCAGTACTTC. Its protein product is CASSPPGQGIWEQYF.

Remarks on this clonotype: A read error is possible here, since a much larger clone lies one base away. The DNA is left out, because the CDR3 cannot be placed on it with certainty; the CDR3 is given as TCRdb lists it. The chain links TRBV28 to TRBJ2-1; the DNA was not compared with TRBD2, the D call given in the table. Germline V gene lookup returns CDR1 MDHEN and CDR2 SYDVKM. The CDR3 spans 16 residues, counting both ends. The CDR3 sequence is CASSLFASGSYNERFF.

This clonotype has a count of ten or more. The V gene is TRBV12-3 or TRBV12-4, the J gene TRBJ2-4; 8 bases fit TRBD1. This CDR3 comprises 15 residues. V lost 2 bases and J lost 8; bases outside the gene matches: 8. The chain's CDR3 is CASSLQQGVLDIQYF. The CDR3 DNA reads as TGTGCCAGCAGTTTACAACAGGGGGTATTGGACATTCAGTACTTC.

The J gene is TRBJ2-7, the V gene TRBV2; 9 positions agree with TRBD2. J lost 3 bases, V lost 3 bases, and 6 bases had no gene match. CDR3 length: 15 residues. The germline gives CDR1 SNHLY, CDR2 FYNNEI. CDR3 amino acids: CASSEGAGGLYEQYF. The CDR3 bases are TGTGCCAGCAGTGAGGGAGCGGGAGGCCTCTACGAGCAGTACTTC. The full variable domain, rest sourced from reference TRBV2 and TRBJ2-7, is EPEVTQTPSHQVTQMGQEVILRCVPISNHLYFYWYRQILGQKVEFLVSFYNNEISEKSEIFDDQFSVERPDGSNFTLKIRSTKLEDSAMYFCASSEGAGGLYEQYFGPGTRLTVT.

The chain carries TRBV4-1 and TRBJ2-1, with a tentative D call TRBD1 (6 bases). TRBJ2-7 explains the end of the DNA better; the J call may be wrong. Germline CDR1 reads MGHRA; CDR2 reads YSYEKL. This CDR3 has 13 amino acids. Written as DNA, the CDR3 is TGCGCCAGCAATAGGGACACCTACAATGAGCAGTACTTC. It yields the protein CASNRDTYNEQYF.

The chain couples TRBV12-3 or TRBV12-4 to TRBJ1-1; the D is unclear. V was shortened by 6 bases and J by 10 bases, with 9 bases between the two germline ends. This CDR3 is 10 amino acids long. The CDR3 sequence is CASSEAGAFF. Here the CDR3 DNA reads TGTGCCAGCAGCGAGGCTGGAGCTTTCTTT.